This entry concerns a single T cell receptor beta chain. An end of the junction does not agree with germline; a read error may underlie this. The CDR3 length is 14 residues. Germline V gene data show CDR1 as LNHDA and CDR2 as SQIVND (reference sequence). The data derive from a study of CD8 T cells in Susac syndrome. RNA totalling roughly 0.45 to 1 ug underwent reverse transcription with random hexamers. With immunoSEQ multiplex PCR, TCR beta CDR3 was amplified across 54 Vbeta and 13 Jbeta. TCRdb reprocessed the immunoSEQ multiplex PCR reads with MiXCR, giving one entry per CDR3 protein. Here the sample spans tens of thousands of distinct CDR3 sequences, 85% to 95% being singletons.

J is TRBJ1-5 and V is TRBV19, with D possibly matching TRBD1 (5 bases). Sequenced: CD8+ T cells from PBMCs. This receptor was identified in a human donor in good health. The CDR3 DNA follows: TGCGCCAGTAGTATATACGGGGCCAATCAGCCCCAGCATTTT. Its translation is CASSIYGANQPQHF.